The source of this TCR beta chain is a study of blood T cell repertoires in COVID-19. On the study more broadly: The analysed material was cDNA or gDNA that came from T cells, B-cell-depleted T cells, or PBMCs.

Those enrolled in Seattle joined during active infection and were followed longitudinally afterward. Trimming removed 2 bases from V and 6 bases from J, with 13 bases in between. The CDR3 sequence is 14 residues long. The germline V gene encodes CDR1 MNHEY and CDR2 SMNVEV (reference sequence). Measured with immunoSEQ multiplex PCR; TCRdb has only the in-frame clones, and not every one. The sample has about 280,000 clones; about 88% are singletons. The material sequenced was peripheral blood. This clonotype was obtained from a woman in her 70s with COVID-19, enrolled during active disease. The chain employs TRBV27 and TRBJ1-2; a possible D gene is TRBD1 (6 bases). CDR3 nucleotide sequence: TGTGCCAGCAGTTTAAACAGGGAAGGCGATGGCTACACCTTC. Residues: CASSLNREGDGYTF.